The source of this T cell receptor beta chain is a study of breast tumors, draining lymph nodes, adjacent tissues. Concerning this clonotype: Its specificity is unknown.

TCRdb re-derived calls from the multiplex PCR reads in MiXCR, one entry per CDR3 protein. The sample has 200,000 to 250,000 distinct CDR3 sequences; less than 35% are singletons. Breast cancer patients provided tissue from their axillary draining lymph nodes. Study-level points and caveats: Luminal-like breast cancer showed significantly greater tumor-nontumor repertoire similarity than basal-like breast cancer did. Tumors had less TCR diversity than lymph nodes, more than nontumor tissue. Most tumor T cells seemingly derive from lymph node, then expand in tumor. Data only fit, rather than demonstrated, lymph node origin of most tumor T cells.

The CDR3 has 13 residues. Deletions cut 4 bases from V and 5 bases from J, with 11 bases between. Germline V CDR1 and CDR2: MNHEY, SVGEGT. The sequence was obtained from a female donor with breast cancer. Some clones in this sample may be carry-over from other donors' samples. The V gene is TRBV6-2 or TRBV6-3, the J gene TRBJ2-5; D gene unclear. The sample comprised axillary lymph node tissue. This CDR3 is CASSFGSRETQYF. In DNA, the CDR3 is TGTGCCAGCAGTTTTGGTAGCAGGGAGACCCAGTACTTC.